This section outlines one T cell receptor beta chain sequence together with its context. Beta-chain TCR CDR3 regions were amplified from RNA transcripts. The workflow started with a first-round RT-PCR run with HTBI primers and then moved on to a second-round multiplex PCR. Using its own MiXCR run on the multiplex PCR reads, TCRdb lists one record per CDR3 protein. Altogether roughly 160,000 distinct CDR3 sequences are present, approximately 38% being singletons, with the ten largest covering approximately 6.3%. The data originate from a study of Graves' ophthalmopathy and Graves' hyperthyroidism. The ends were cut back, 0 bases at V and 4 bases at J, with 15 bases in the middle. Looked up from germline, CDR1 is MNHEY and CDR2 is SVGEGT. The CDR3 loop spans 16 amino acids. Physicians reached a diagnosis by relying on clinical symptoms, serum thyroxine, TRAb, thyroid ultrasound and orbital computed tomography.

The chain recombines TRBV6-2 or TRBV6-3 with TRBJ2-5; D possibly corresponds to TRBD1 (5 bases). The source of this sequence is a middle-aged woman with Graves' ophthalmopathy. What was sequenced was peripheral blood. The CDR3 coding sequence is TGTGCCAGCAGTTACTCGAAAGGGGTCGGTGGAGAGACCCAGTACTTC. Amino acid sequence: CASSYSKGVGGETQYF.